A selection of T cell receptor beta chains follows, all from one sample in a study of memory CD8 T cells in hepatitis C reinfection. Here immunoSEQ multiplex PCR was the method, and the copy in TCRdb shows in-frame clones only, minus some. The table records under 50,000 clones, roughly 90% of them present only once. Sequenced: naive CD8+ T cells sorted from blood. These receptors were taken from a man younger than 30 with hepatitis C virus infection. The CDR3 runs from the conserved cysteine through the conserved F or W. Each record gives: V gene, clone size, J gene, D gene, CDR3 DNA, CDR3 protein. A D gene is named only where the DNA matches it firmly. A clone size is listed for some rows: how often the clone was seen (once, few, many), or a class if it is expanded.

v_gene: TRBV6-1
abundance: .
j_gene: TRBJ1-2
d_gene: .
CDR3nt: TGTGCCAGCAGTTTTTCGCTAGTTCGGGGCTACACCTTC
CDR3aa: CASSFSLVRGYTF

v_gene: TRBV15
abundance: once
j_gene: TRBJ2-3
d_gene: TRBD2
CDR3nt: TGTGCCACCAGCAGGGCCGGACTAGCGCGAGACACAGATACGCAGTATTTT
CDR3aa: CATSRAGLARDTDTQYF

v_gene: TRBV4-3
abundance: few
j_gene: TRBJ1-1
d_gene: TRBD1
CDR3nt: TGCGCCAGCAGCCAAGAGGGACAGTACACTGAAGCTTTCTTT
CDR3aa: CASSQEGQYTEAFF

v_gene: TRBV28
abundance: .
j_gene: TRBJ1-3
d_gene: .
CDR3nt: TGTGCCAGCAGTCCAAGGGCAGGGCGCGGTTTGGCCATATATTTT
CDR3aa: CASSPRAGRGLAIYF

v_gene: TRBV6-5
abundance: .
j_gene: TRBJ2-2
d_gene: TRBD1
CDR3nt: TGTGCCAGCAGTTACGGGACAGGGGGAGCCGGGGAGCTGTTTTTT
CDR3aa: CASSYGTGGAGELFF

v_gene: TRBV6-5
abundance: .
j_gene: TRBJ2-2
d_gene: TRBD1
CDR3nt: TGTGCCAGCGGTTACTCTGGGACAGGTACCGGGGAGCTGTTTTTT
CDR3aa: CASGYSGTGTGELFF

v_gene: TRBV4-3
abundance: .
j_gene: TRBJ1-2
d_gene: TRBD1
CDR3nt: TGCGCCAGCAGCCAAGATCGGGGACAGGGTGGCGGCTACACCTTC
CDR3aa: CASSQDRGQGGGYTF

v_gene: TRBV7-2
abundance: .
j_gene: TRBJ2-3
d_gene: TRBD2
CDR3nt: TGTGCCAGCAGCGCCATGACGGCGGGGGGAAGCACAGATACGCAGTATTTT
CDR3aa: CASSAMTAGGSTDTQYF

v_gene: TRBV6-6
abundance: .
j_gene: TRBJ2-7
d_gene: .
CDR3nt: TGTGCCAGCACCCAGACAGGGACTTCAGGAGAGCAGTACTTC
CDR3aa: CASTQTGTSGEQYF

v_gene: TRBV5-1
abundance: few
j_gene: TRBJ1-1
d_gene: TRBD1
CDR3nt: TGCGCCAGCAGCTTTAACACAGGGGCCGAAGCTTTCTTT
CDR3aa: CASSFNTGAEAFF